Below, 14 T cell receptor beta chains from the same sample are listed, as sequenced in a study of monozygotic twins with inflammatory bowel disease (dated by TCRdb to the late 2010s). Libraries were made using 5' RACE. The reads were generated on an Illumina HiSeq 2500. The reads were reprocessed in TCRdb, with one entry per CDR3 protein sequence and no accompanying DNA. This sample's records show 300,000 to 400,000 distinct CDR3 sequences. The top ten clones comprise approximately 2% of the sample. The sample taken for sequencing was blood. These receptors originate from a human donor with ulcerative colitis or Crohn's disease, or a healthy co-twin of an affected twin (not recorded which).

The chain is built from TRBV28 and TRBJ2-7; checking the TCRdb D call of TRBD1 is not possible without DNA. Germline values: CDR1 MDHEN, CDR2 SYDVKM. The CDR3 extends over 15 amino acids. CDR3 loop: CASSLRSGGAYEQYF.

This chain connects TRBV6-5 to TRBJ2-2; TCRdb's assignment of TRBD1 cannot be checked, as there is no DNA. The CDR3 extends over 13 amino acids. Germline V gives CDR1 MNHEY, CDR2 SVGAGI. The CDR3 is CASGGQVTGELFF.

The chain employs TRBV5-1 and TRBJ2-7. This CDR3 is 15 amino acids long. Germline V gene data show CDR1 as SGHRS and CDR2 as YFSETQ. The CDR3 is CASSWTSGGSYEQYF.

The J gene is TRBJ2-2, the V gene TRBV5-1. The germline gives CDR1 SGHRS, CDR2 YFSETQ. The CDR3 contains 16 residues. The CDR3 loop reads CASSFMSGLNTGELFF.

The chain is built from TRBV20-1 and TRBJ2-5; TCRdb gives TRBD1 as the D gene, but with no DNA this cannot be confirmed. CDR1 and CDR2 (germline): DFQATT, SNEGSKA (reference sequence). The CDR3 has 13 residues. The CDR3 region is CSKQAFGWETQYF.

The V call is TRBV19, the J call TRBJ1-5; the D call from TCRdb, TRBD1, cannot be confirmed without DNA. CDR1 and CDR2 (germline): LNHDA, SQIVND (reference sequence). This CDR3 is 14 amino acids long. CDR3 amino acids: CATGAGVSNQPQHF.

The CDR3 sequence: CASTKGQFTDTRYF. The rearrangement uses TRBV7-8 and TRBJ2-3; lacking DNA, the TRBD1 call made by TCRdb goes unchecked. The CDR3 consists of 14 residues. Germline V gene sequence: CDR1 SGHVS, CDR2 FQNEAQ.

V usage is TRBV5-1 and J usage is TRBJ1-1; absent DNA, TCRdb's TRBD1 call cannot be checked. The CDR3 extends over 15 amino acids. Germline V gene data show CDR1 as SGHRS and CDR2 as YFSETQ. The CDR3 here is CASSLTGGRDTEAFF.

The chain is built from TRBV5-1 and TRBJ1-4; lacking DNA, the TRBD1 call made by TCRdb goes unchecked. The germline V gene has CDR1 SGHRS and CDR2 YFSETQ. The CDR3 totals 14 residues. CDR3 residues: CASSLAGGYEKLFF.

The chain has TRBV7-9 and TRBJ2-5; the TCRdb call, TRBD1, lacks DNA for checking. CDR1 and CDR2 from the germline V gene are SEHNR and FQNEAQ (reference sequence). This CDR3 comprises 15 residues. CDR3 in amino acids: CASSLQVISGGTQYF.

The chain joins TRBV5-5 to TRBJ1-6. Germline V gives CDR1 SGHKS, CDR2 YYEKEE (reference sequence). CDR3 length: 17 amino acids. CDR3 loop: CASREGVASSYNSPLHF.

The chain joins TRBV11-1 to TRBJ1-1. This CDR3 contains 18 residues. Germline assignment: CDR1 SGHAT and CDR2 FQDESV (reference sequence). The CDR3 loop is CASSLVGRQGMGNTEAFF.

The rearrangement uses TRBV29-1 and TRBJ2-3. The CDR3 spans 11 residues. Germline CDR1 and CDR2: SQVTM and ANQGSEA. This CDR3 is CSVEAGDTQYF.

The V gene is TRBV4-1, the J gene TRBJ2-4; TCRdb calls TRBD1, which cannot be checked without DNA. Germline CDR1 MGHRA, CDR2 YSYEKL. The CDR3 sequence is 17 residues long. The chain's CDR3 is CASSQVGGPQAKNIQYF.